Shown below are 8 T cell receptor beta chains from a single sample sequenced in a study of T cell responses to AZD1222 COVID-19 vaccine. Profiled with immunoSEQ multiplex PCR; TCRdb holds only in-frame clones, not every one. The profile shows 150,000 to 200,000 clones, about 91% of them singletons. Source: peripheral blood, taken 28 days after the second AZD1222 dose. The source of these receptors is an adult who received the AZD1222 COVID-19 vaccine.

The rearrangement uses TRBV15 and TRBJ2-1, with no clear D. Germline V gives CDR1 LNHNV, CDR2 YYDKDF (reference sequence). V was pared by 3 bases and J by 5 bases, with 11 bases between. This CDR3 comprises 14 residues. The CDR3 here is CATSSSPSNNEQFF. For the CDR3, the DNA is TGTGCCACCAGCAGTAGTCCCAGCAACAATGAGCAGTTCTTC.

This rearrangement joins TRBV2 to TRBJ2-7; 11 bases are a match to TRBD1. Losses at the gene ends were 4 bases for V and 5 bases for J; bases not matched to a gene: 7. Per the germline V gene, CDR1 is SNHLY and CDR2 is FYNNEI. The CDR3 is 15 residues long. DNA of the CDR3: TGTGCCAGCAGTGCGGACAGGGGGCGCGTCCACGAGCAGTACTTC. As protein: CASSADRGRVHEQYF.

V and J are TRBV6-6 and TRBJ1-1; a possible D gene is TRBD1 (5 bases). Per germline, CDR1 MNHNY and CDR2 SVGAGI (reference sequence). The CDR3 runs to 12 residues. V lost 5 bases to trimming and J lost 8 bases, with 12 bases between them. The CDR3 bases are TGTGCCAGCAGTCCGGGGGGGGGAGAAGCTTTCTTT. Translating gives CASSPGGGEAFF.

CDR3 nucleotides: TGTGCCATCAGGGACGGATTCCCGTTCTACACCTTC. Its translation is CAIRDGFPFYTF. The chain carries TRBV10-3 and TRBJ1-2, with unresolved D. From germline, CDR1 is ENHRY and CDR2 SYGVKD. The CDR3 is 12 amino acids. V was pared by 6 bases and J by 10 bases, with 15 bases between.

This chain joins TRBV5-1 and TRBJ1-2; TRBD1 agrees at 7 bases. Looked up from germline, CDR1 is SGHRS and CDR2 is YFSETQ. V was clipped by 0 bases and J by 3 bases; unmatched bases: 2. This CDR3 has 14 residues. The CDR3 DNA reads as TGCGCCAGCAGCTTGGGACAGGGACACTATGGCTACACCTTC. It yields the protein CASSLGQGHYGYTF.

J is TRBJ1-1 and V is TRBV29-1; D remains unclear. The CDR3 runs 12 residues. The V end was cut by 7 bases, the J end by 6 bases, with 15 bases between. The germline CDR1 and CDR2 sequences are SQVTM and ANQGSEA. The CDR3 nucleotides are TGCAGCGCTACGGAGGGTATTTCTGAAGCTTTCTTT. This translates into CSATEGISEAFF.

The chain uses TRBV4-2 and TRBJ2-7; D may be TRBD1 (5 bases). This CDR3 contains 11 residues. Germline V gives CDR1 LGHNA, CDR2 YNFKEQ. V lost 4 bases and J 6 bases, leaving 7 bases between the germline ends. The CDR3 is CASSLGAEQYF. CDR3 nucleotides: TGTGCCAGCAGCCTTGGGGCCGAGCAGTACTTC.

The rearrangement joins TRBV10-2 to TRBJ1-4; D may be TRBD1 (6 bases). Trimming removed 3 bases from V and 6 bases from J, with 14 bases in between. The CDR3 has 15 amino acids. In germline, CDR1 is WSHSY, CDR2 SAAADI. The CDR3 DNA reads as TGCGCCAGCAGTGACACAGGGAGGGCGGATGAAAAACTGTTTTTT. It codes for CASSDTGRADEKLFF.